This T cell receptor beta chain appears in the sequencing data of a study of cytomegalovirus exposure and HLA in healthy donors. Regarding the study as a whole: Exclusion applied to some V segments, including TRBV6-2 and TRBV6-3, as they were indistinguishable.

As concerns this clone: Its cognate antigen is unknown.

With 60 Vbeta and 13 Jbeta primers, the PCR was carried out. Produced via immunoSEQ multiplex PCR; TCRdb's table is partial and in-frame only. This table has a few hundred thousand clones, 65% to 85% appearing once. The CDR3 contains 14 residues. V lost 1 base, J lost 8 bases, and 15 bases lay in between. Germline CDR1 reads SGHVS; CDR2 reads FNYEAQ. The TCR comes from a young man in good health and CMV-seronegative. The specimen was PBMCs. The chain recombines TRBV7-6 with TRBJ2-7; D not resolved. The CDR3 reads CASSLGGGSDKQYF. CDR3 nucleotide sequence: TGTGCCAGCAGCTTAGGAGGTGGAAGCGATAAGCAGTACTTC.